The 22 T cell receptor beta chains presented below share a single source sample, sequenced in a study of tumor and adjacent non-tumor tissue in lung cancer. RNA was extracted from bulk tissue without any cell sorting. TCRbeta libraries were built with three rounds of nested PCR, modified from ARM-PCR. MiXCR, run by TCRdb on the multiplex PCR reads, gives a single entry per CDR3 protein. The table shows roughly 66,000 distinct CDR3 sequences, with 55% to 85% occurring only once. The sequenced material came from lung tumor tissue. These TCRs come from a man aged 55 to 70 with non-small cell lung cancer.

The genes are TRBV20-1 and TRBJ1-3; D unclear. Germline values: CDR1 DFQATT, CDR2 SNEGSKA (reference sequence). The CDR3 extends over 15 amino acids. V lost 2 bases and J lost 13, with 24 bases in between. Here the CDR3 DNA reads TGCAGTGCTAGATTCCTATCGTGGGCTGGAAGCACAATATATTTT. It encodes CSARFLSWAGSTIYF.

A word on this clonotype: In this CDR3 the conserved last residue, phenylalanine or tryptophan, is missing, so a read error is likely. The chain links TRBV29-1 to TRBJ1-2, with D tentatively TRBD1 (6 bases). From germline, CDR1 is SQVTM and CDR2 ANQGSEA. The CDR3 is made up of 11 amino acids. In nucleotides, the CDR3 is TGCAGTGTTGAACAGGGCTATGGCTACACCATC. Protein: CSVEQGYGYTI.

CDR3 in amino acids: CSVEPRRTLDNEQFF. Here the CDR3 DNA reads TGCAGCGTCGAACCCCGCCGGACTCTAGACAATGAGCAGTTCTTC. V usage is TRBV29-1 and J usage is TRBJ2-1, with D tentatively TRBD2 (5 bases). CDR1 and CDR2 (germline): SQVTM, ANQGSEA. The V and J ends lost 6 bases and 5 bases respectively, with 20 bases between them. This CDR3 is 15 amino acids long.

About this clonotype itself: Because it lacks the conserved phenylalanine or tryptophan at the end, this CDR3 is likely a read error. The CDR3 protein is CAISPTSERLNEQFI. The CDR3 nucleotides are TGTGCCATCAGCCCGACTAGCGAGAGACTCAATGAGCAGTTCATC. The chain joins TRBV10-3 to TRBJ2-1, with 8 positions matching TRBD2. The germline V gene has CDR1 ENHRY and CDR2 SYGVKD. This CDR3 has 15 amino acids. V lost 6 bases to trimming and J lost 6 bases; unmatched junction nucleotides: 10.

With regard to this clonotype: The junction departs from germline at one end; a sequencing error may be responsible. The chain recombines TRBV11-1 with TRBJ2-5; no clear D. In germline, CDR1 is SGHAT, CDR2 FQDESV (reference sequence). The CDR3 is made up of 12 amino acids. The CDR3 DNA follows: TGTGCCAGCAGCCTAATGAAAGATACCCAGTACTTC. This gives the protein CASSLMKDTQYF.

A word on this clonotype: A much larger clone lies one base from this, so it may be a read error. The chain carries TRBV30 and TRBJ1-1; 9 nucleotides agree with TRBD1. Germline lookup yields CDR1 GTSNPN and CDR2 SVGIG (reference sequence). The CDR3 is 12 residues long. The CDR3 reads CAWSDGQGTALF. The CDR3 bases are TGTGCCTGGAGTGACGGACAGGGGACAGCTTTATTT.

Notes on this clonotype: A read error may account for a junction end that differs from germline. The chain employs TRBV20-1 and TRBJ2-3; 8 nucleotides agree with TRBD2. Germline V gives CDR1 DFQATT, CDR2 SNEGSKA (reference sequence). The CDR3 sequence is 16 residues long. CDR3 in DNA: TGCAGTGCTAGCGGCGTAACTAGCGGAGGCACGGATAAGCAGTATTTT. Protein product: CSASGVTSGGTDKQYF.

The count of this clonotype is one. The junction and the germline gene differ at one end; a read error may be behind it. V gene TRBV6-2 or TRBV6-3 combines with J gene TRBJ2-3; weak D call: TRBD2 (5 bases). The CDR3 is 17 amino acids. Germline CDR1 is MNHEY and CDR2 is SVGEGT. The CDR3 nucleotides read TGTGCCAGCAGTTATTACCTACTAGTGGGAGCCACAGATACACAGTATTTT. It yields the protein CASSYYLLVGATDTQYF.

The CDR3 reads CATSRDLGAGELFF. CDR3 sequence (DNA): TGTGCCACCAGCAGAGATCTCGGGGCCGGGGAGCTGTTTTTT. The chain combines TRBV15 with TRBJ2-2; TRBD2 might be the D (5 bases). This CDR3 region has 14 residues. Trimming stripped 0 bases from V and 6 bases from J, with 8 bases between. Germline CDR1 is LNHNV and CDR2 is YYDKDF (reference sequence).

Regarding this clonotype: This CDR3 fails to terminate in the conserved phenylalanine or tryptophan, so it likely reflects a read error. No DNA is shown, since the ends of the CDR3 on it are uncertain; the CDR3 is the one TCRdb lists. V is TRBV6-1 and J is TRBJ2-1; the D segment call TRBD1 is taken from the table without a DNA check. From germline, CDR1 is MNHNS and CDR2 SASEGT. Counting both end residues, the CDR3 totals 11 amino acids. The CDR3 protein is CASSETGNLFL.

V usage is TRBV6-1 and J usage is TRBJ2-1; the match to TRBD1 covers 9 bases. The CDR3 runs to 14 residues. Trimming took 4 bases from V and 8 from J; bases not matched to a gene: 6. Per germline, CDR1 MNHNS and CDR2 SASEGT. The CDR3 is CASSGTGELDEQFF. For the CDR3, the DNA is TGTGCCAGCAGTGGGACAGGGGAATTGGATGAGCAGTTCTTC.

Of note for this clonotype: In this CDR3 the conserved last residue, phenylalanine or tryptophan, is missing, so a read error is likely. It is unclear where the CDR3 begins or ends on the DNA, so no DNA is shown, and the CDR3 is as TCRdb lists it. The rearrangement links TRBV29-1 to TRBJ2-5; TRBD1, the table's D call, was not compared with the DNA. The germline V gene encodes CDR1 SQVTM and CDR2 ANQGSEA. The CDR3 sequence runs 13 residues, both termini included. This CDR3 is CSVETGLQETQHS.

V gene TRBV7-9 combines with J gene TRBJ2-6; D is uncertain. CDR1 and CDR2 from the germline V gene are SEHNR and FQNEAQ (reference sequence). Trimming took off 7 bases at V and 4 bases at J, with 11 bases between the two ends. This CDR3 contains 14 residues. DNA of the CDR3: TGTGCCAGCAACTTCCTAGACGGGGCCAACGTCCTGACTTTC. As protein: CASNFLDGANVLTF.

Details on this clonotype: A junction boundary mismatches the germline segment, possibly from a read error. The rearrangement links TRBV5-4 to TRBJ1-2, with D unclear. The CDR3 is 13 residues long. CDR1 and CDR2 from the germline V gene are SGHNT and YYREEE (reference sequence). CDR3 DNA sequence: TGTGCCAGCAGCACGACGATGGCTTATGACTACACCTTC. Translating gives CASSTTMAYDYTF.

With respect to this clonotype: The junction and the germline gene differ at one end; a read error may be behind it. The chain employs TRBV11-1 and TRBJ2-1, with a possible D match to TRBD2 (5 bases). Per germline, CDR1 SGHAT and CDR2 FQDESV (reference sequence). This CDR3 has 16 amino acids. CDR3 amino acids: CASSLVSRIGDNEQFF. CDR3 sequence (DNA): TGTGCCAGTAGCTTAGTGAGCAGGATCGGGGACAATGAGCAGTTCTTC.

In regard to this clonotype: Just one base apart from a much larger clone, this may be a read error. This chain joins TRBV24-1 and TRBJ2-1; unclear D gene. The germline CDR1 and CDR2 sequences are KGHDR and SFDVKD. The CDR3 is 13 amino acids. V was clipped by 8 bases and J by 4 bases, with 11 bases between them. The CDR3 DNA is TGTGCCACCACGGGTCAGGAGTACAATGAGCAGTTCTTC. Translated: CATTGQEYNEQFF.

As to this clonotype: One junction end disagrees with the germline gene, perhaps due to a read error. The genes are TRBV29-1 and TRBJ2-3; TRBD1 matches 8 bases. Germline V lookup: CDR1 SQVTM, CDR2 ANQGSEA. The CDR3 runs 15 residues. The CDR3 DNA sequence: TGCAGCGCTCAGACAGGGGCGGGTAGCACAAATACACAGTATTTT. Amino acids: CSAQTGAGSTNTQYF.

This clonotype was counted between two and nine times. The junction does not match germline at one end; this may be a read error. The genes are TRBV29-1 and TRBJ1-1; D is possibly TRBD1 (6 bases). In germline, CDR1 is SQVTM, CDR2 ANQGSEA. The CDR3 is 13 amino acids. The CDR3 DNA reads as TGCAGCACCTCGGCAGGCGGGGACACTGAGGCTTTCTTT. Residues: CSTSAGGDTEAFF.

Note on this clonotype: Because it lacks the conserved phenylalanine or tryptophan at the end, this CDR3 is likely a read error. The chain uses TRBV20-1 and TRBJ2-3; D ambiguous. CDR3 length equals 15 residues. CDR1 is DFQATT, CDR2 SNEGSKA, per germline (reference sequence). CDR3 amino acids: CSAEPHQSATDAQYY. In DNA form, the CDR3 reads TGCAGTGCTGAGCCCCATCAAAGCGCCACAGATGCGCAGTATTAT.

A remark on this clonotype: Sequence at one end of the junction differs from germline and may be a read error. The chain combines TRBV11-3 with TRBJ2-3; no clear D. CDR1 and CDR2 (germline): SGHNT, YENEEA. The CDR3 runs to 13 residues. The chain's CDR3 is CPSNLVPQDTQYF. CDR3 nucleotide sequence: TGTCCCAGTAACTTAGTCCCCCAAGATACGCAGTATTTT.

The chain recombines TRBV6-5 with TRBJ2-1; D is undetermined. This CDR3 contains 14 residues. Trimming took 0 bases from V and 5 from J, leaving 8 bases between them. Germline assignment: CDR1 MNHEY and CDR2 SVGAGI. The DNA for the CDR3 is TGTGCCAGCAGTTACTCATGGGAAAACAATGAGCAGTTCTTC. Translation gives CASSYSWENNEQFF.

The chain links TRBV2 to TRBJ2-1; D possibly corresponds to TRBD1 (6 bases). V was shortened by 4 bases and J by 15 bases, with 16 bases between the two germline ends. The CDR3 is 12 residues long. Per the germline V gene, CDR1 is SNHLY and CDR2 is FYNNEI. This CDR3 reads CASSGQAQGWFF. The CDR3 bases are TGTGCCAGCAGTGGGCAGGCCCAGGGGTGGTTCTTC.